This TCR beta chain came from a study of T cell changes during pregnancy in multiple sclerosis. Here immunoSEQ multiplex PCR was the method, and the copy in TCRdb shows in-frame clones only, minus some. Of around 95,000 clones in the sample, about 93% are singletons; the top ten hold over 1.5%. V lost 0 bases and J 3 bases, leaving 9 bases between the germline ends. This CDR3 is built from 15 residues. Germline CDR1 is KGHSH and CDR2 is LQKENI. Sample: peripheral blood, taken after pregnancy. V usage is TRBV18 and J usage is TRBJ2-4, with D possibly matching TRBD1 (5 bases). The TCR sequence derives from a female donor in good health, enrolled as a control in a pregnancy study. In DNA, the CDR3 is TGTGCCAGCTCACCACCGACAGCGCACAAAAACATTCAGTACTTC. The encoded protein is CASSPPTAHKNIQYF.